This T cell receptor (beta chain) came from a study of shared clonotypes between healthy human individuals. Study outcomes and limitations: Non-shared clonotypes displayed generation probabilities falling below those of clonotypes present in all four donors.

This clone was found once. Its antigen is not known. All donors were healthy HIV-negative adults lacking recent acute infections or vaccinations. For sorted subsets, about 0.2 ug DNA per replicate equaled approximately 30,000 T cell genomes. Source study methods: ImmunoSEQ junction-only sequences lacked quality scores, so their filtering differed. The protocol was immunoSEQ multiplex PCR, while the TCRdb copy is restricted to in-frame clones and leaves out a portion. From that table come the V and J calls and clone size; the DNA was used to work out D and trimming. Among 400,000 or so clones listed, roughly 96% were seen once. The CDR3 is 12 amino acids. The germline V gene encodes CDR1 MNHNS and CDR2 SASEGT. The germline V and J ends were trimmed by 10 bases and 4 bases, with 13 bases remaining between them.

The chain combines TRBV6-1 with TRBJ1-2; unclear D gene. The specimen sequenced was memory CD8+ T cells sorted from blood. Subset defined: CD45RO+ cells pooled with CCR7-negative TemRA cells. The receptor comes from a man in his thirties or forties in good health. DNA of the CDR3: TGTGCCACTCAAGTGCGAGGCTATGGCTACACCTTC. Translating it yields CATQVRGYGYTF.